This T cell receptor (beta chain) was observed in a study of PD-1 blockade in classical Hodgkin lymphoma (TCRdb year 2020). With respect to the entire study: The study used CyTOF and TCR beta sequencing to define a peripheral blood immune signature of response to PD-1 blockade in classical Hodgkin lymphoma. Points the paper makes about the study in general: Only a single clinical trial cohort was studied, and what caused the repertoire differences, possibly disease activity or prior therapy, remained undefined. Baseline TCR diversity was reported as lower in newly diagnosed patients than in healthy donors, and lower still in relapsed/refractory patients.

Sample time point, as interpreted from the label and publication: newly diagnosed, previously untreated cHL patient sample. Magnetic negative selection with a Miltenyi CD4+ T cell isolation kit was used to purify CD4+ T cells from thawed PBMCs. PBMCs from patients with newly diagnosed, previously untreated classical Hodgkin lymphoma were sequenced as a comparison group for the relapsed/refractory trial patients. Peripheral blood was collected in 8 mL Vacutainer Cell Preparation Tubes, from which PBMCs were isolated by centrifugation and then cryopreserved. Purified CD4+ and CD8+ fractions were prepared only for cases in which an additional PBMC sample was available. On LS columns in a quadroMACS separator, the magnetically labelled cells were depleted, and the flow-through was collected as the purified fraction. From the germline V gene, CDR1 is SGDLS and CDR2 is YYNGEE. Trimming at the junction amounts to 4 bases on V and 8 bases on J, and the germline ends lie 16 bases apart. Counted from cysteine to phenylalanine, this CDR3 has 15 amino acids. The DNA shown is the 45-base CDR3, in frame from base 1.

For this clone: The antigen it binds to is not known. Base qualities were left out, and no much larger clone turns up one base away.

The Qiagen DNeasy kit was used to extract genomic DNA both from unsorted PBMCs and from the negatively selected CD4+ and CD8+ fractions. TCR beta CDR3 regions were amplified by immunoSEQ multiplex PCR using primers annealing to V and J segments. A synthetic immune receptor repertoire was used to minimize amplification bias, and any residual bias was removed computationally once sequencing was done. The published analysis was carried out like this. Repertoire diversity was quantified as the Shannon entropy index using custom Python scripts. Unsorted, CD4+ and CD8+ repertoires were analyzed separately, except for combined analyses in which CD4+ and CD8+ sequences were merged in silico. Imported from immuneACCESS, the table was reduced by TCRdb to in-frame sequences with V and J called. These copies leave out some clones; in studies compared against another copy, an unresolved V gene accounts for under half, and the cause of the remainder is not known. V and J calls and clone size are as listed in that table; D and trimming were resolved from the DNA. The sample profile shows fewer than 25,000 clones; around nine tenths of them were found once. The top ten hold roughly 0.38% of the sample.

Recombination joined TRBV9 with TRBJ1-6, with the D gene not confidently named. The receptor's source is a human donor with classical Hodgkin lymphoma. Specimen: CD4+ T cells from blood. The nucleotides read TGTGCCAGCAGCAAAGGAGAGGACCGATATTCACCCCTCCACTTT. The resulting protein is CASSKGEDRYSPLHF.